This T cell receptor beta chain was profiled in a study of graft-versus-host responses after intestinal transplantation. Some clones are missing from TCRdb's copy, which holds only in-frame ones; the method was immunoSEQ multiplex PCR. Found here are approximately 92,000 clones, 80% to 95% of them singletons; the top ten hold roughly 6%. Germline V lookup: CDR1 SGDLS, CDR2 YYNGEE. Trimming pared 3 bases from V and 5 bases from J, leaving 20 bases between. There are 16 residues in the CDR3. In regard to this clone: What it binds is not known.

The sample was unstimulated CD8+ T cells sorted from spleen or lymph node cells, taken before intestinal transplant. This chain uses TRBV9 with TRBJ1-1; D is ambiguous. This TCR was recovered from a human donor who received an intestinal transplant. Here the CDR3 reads CASSASLGGWGTEAFF. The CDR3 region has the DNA TGTGCCAGCAGCGCAAGCTTGGGAGGCTGGGGAACTGAAGCTTTCTTT.